These 17 T cell receptor beta chains were sequenced from one sample in a study of radiation and T cells in renal cell carcinoma. This table comes from immunoSEQ multiplex PCR, and its TCRdb copy is limited to in-frame clones, with some not included. Among fewer than 150,000 clones listed, more than 75% were seen once. Time point reported: blood 2 weeks post-SBRT. This sample's treatment: 15 Gy SBRT to primary tumor, nephrectomy 4 weeks later. The sequenced sample was blood, obtained from a patient whose treatment included radiotherapy and nephrectomy. The receptors here all came from a woman between 65 and 79 years old with renal cell carcinoma.

This chain joins TRBV9 and TRBJ2-6; TRBD1 aligns across 8 bases. The CDR3 spans 17 residues. Germline V lookup: CDR1 SGDLS, CDR2 YYNGEE. After removal of 0 bases from V and 4 bases from J, the junction contained 6 bases not matched to a gene. The CDR3: CASSVGRTGSGANVLTF. Written as DNA, the CDR3 is TGTGCCAGCAGCGTAGGCAGGACAGGGTCCGGGGCCAACGTCCTGACTTTC.

J is TRBJ2-7 and V is TRBV6-1; 14 nucleotides align to TRBD2. Trimming cost V 3 bases and J 7 bases; bases outside gene matches: 5. There are 15 residues in the CDR3. Germline V gives CDR1 MNHNS, CDR2 SASEGT. For the CDR3, the DNA is TGTGCCAGCAGTGATCGACTAGCGGGGGGGAGGGAGCAGTACTTC. Its translation: CASSDRLAGGREQYF.

For the CDR3, the DNA is TGTGCCAGCAGCGTAGCGGCAGGGACCTATGGCTACACCTTC. It yields the protein CASSVAAGTYGYTF. The V and J genes are TRBV9 and TRBJ1-2, with D possibly TRBD1 on 5 matching bases. The CDR3 is 14 residues long. Germline V gives CDR1 SGDLS, CDR2 YYNGEE. V was pared by 0 bases and J by 4 bases, with 10 bases between.

This clone showed up just once. V usage is TRBV19 and J usage is TRBJ2-7; D perhaps matches TRBD1 (6 bases). The germline V and J ends were trimmed by 4 bases and 7 bases, with 14 bases remaining between them. The CDR3 runs 13 residues. Per germline, CDR1 LNHDA and CDR2 SQIVND (reference sequence). The CDR3 DNA is TGTGCCAGTAGTACCGTCCCAACAGGGGAGCAGTACTTC. Its protein product is CASSTVPTGEQYF.

V gene TRBV2 combines with J gene TRBJ2-5, with no clear D. CDR1 is SNHLY and CDR2 is FYNNEI in the germline V gene. With 9 bases removed from V and 2 bases from J, the gap between germline ends came to 7 bases. The CDR3 loop spans 11 amino acids. The CDR3 reads CASSVQETQYF. The CDR3 DNA reads TGTGCCAGTTCGGTTCAAGAGACCCAGTACTTC.

This chain joins TRBV28 and TRBJ2-7, with 10 bases identical to TRBD1. The V and J ends lost 5 bases and 5 bases, in that order; junction bases with no gene match: 9. The V gene's germline CDR1 is MDHEN and CDR2 SYDVKM. The CDR3 is 15 residues long. CDR3 residues: CASSNPGTGAHEQYF. CDR3 nucleotide sequence: TGTGCCAGCAGTAACCCCGGGACAGGGGCCCACGAGCAGTACTTC.

This chain links TRBV27 with TRBJ1-6, with 9 nucleotides matching TRBD1. With V trimmed by 2 bases and J by 9 bases, 11 bases remained unmatched. The CDR3 has 17 residues. The germline V gene encodes CDR1 MNHEY and CDR2 SMNVEV (reference sequence). CDR3 protein: CASSLKISGQGGSPLHF. Written as DNA, the CDR3 is TGTGCCAGCAGTTTAAAAATTTCGGGACAGGGAGGTTCACCCCTCCACTTT.

The gene calls are TRBV11-1 and TRBJ2-6, with no clear D. The CDR3 covers 15 residues. Trimming pared 5 bases from V and 1 base from J, leaving 9 bases between. Germline CDR1 and CDR2: SGHAT and FQDESV (reference sequence). The CDR3, as DNA: TGTGCCAGCAGCATAAGGGTATCTGGGGCCAACGTCCTGACTTTC. Amino acid sequence: CASSIRVSGANVLTF.

This clone was counted a single time. The rearrangement links TRBV5-1 to TRBJ2-2, with 7 bases matching TRBD1. CDR1 SGHRS and CDR2 YFSETQ come from the germline V gene. After removal of 2 bases from V and 0 bases from J, the junction contained 10 bases not matched to a gene. The CDR3 spans 18 residues. The CDR3 loop is CASSFGSGGSPNTGELFF. CDR3 bases: TGCGCCAGCAGCTTTGGGTCAGGGGGATCCCCGAACACCGGGGAGCTGTTTTTT.

The chain has TRBV11-2 and TRBJ2-1, with a tentative D call TRBD2 (6 bases). CDR1 and CDR2 (germline): SGHAT, FQNNGV. The CDR3 spans 14 residues. The V and J ends lost 0 bases and 8 bases respectively, with 11 bases between them. The CDR3 DNA reads as TGTGCCAGCAGCTTAGAGGCGGGGACCTATGAGCAGTTCTTC. Its protein product is CASSLEAGTYEQFF. Combining the CDR3 with reference TRBV11-2 and TRBJ2-1 gives the whole variable domain EAGVAQSPRYKIIEKRQSVAFWCNPISGHATLYWYQQILGQGPKLLIQFQNNGVVDDSQLPKDRFSAERLKGVDSTLKIQPAKLEDSAVYLCASSLEAGTYEQFFGPGTRLTVL.

The CDR3 region is CAWCIQWETQYF. The CDR3 region has the DNA TGTGCCTGGTGCATCCAGTGGGAGACCCAGTACTTC. This chain uses TRBV30 with TRBJ2-5; D remains unclear. V dropped 5 bases and J dropped 5 bases, with 12 bases sitting between them. Germline CDR1 is GTSNPN and CDR2 is SVGIG (reference sequence). This CDR3 spans 12 amino acids.

The genes are TRBV2 and TRBJ2-5; 14 bases are a match to TRBD2. Looked up from germline, CDR1 is SNHLY and CDR2 is FYNNEI. The CDR3 runs 18 residues. Losses at the gene ends were 10 bases for V and 5 bases for J; bases not matched to a gene: 18. The DNA for the CDR3 is TGTGCCACCCGACAGGGACTGGGACTAGCGGGGGCCCGGGAGACCCAGTACTTC. Amino acid sequence: CATRQGLGLAGARETQYF.

The J gene is TRBJ2-3, the V gene TRBV6-1; 9 positions match TRBD2. V gave up 0 bases and J gave up 4 bases; unmatched junction bases: 5. Germline lookup yields CDR1 MNHNS and CDR2 SASEGT. The CDR3 extends over 16 amino acids. CDR3 sequence: CASSEASGGPPDTQYF. The CDR3 DNA is TGTGCCAGCAGTGAAGCGAGCGGGGGGCCCCCAGATACGCAGTATTTT.

The V call is TRBV2, the J call TRBJ1-1; D not resolved. Trimming pared 1 base from V and 0 bases from J, leaving 12 bases between. The CDR3 is 16 amino acids. Per germline, CDR1 SNHLY and CDR2 FYNNEI. The CDR3 is CASSEEQASMNTEAFF. The DNA for the CDR3 is TGTGCCAGCAGTGAAGAGCAGGCTAGCATGAACACTGAAGCTTTCTTT.

The chain is built from TRBV5-6 and TRBJ1-5; D unresolved. Germline V gene sequence: CDR1 SGHDT, CDR2 YYEEEE. Between the trimmed V and J ends, which lost 4 bases and 6 bases, there was a span of 14 bases. The CDR3 totals 14 residues. CDR3 residues: CASSQRPRAQPQHF. The DNA of the CDR3 is TGTGCCAGCAGCCAAAGGCCTAGGGCTCAGCCCCAGCATTTT.

With respect to this clone: The germline gene is not matched at one end of the junction; a read error may be the cause. V is TRBV7-3 and J is TRBJ2-1; D gene ambiguous. Germline values: CDR1 SGHTA, CDR2 FQGTGA. The CDR3 runs to 13 residues. The CDR3 nucleotides read TGTGCCAGCAGCTTAAGCTCCGACAATGAGCAGTTCTTC. Its protein is CASSLSSDNEQFF. The full variable domain, rest sourced from reference TRBV7-3 and TRBJ2-1, is GAGVSQTPSNKVTEKGKYVELRCDPISGHTALYWYRQSLGQGPEFLIYFQGTGAADDSGLPNDRFFAVRPEGSVSTLKIQRTERGDSAVYLCASSLSSDNEQFFGPGTRLTVL.

V usage is TRBV6-1 and J usage is TRBJ1-5, with D perhaps matching TRBD1 (6 bases). Germline lookup yields CDR1 MNHNS and CDR2 SASEGT. Between the trimmed V and J ends, which lost 6 bases and 1 base, there was a span of 13 bases. This CDR3 has 15 amino acids. The CDR3 here is CASSGDGGSNQPQHF. CDR3 in DNA: TGTGCCAGCAGCGGGGACGGGGGCAGCAATCAGCCCCAGCATTTT.